This TCR beta chain was sequenced during a study of T cell responses to AZD1222 COVID-19 vaccine. J lost 4 bases, V lost 0 bases, and 4 bases had no gene match. The CDR3 consists of 15 residues. The germline V gene has CDR1 SGHKS and CDR2 YYEKEE (reference sequence). Generated by immunoSEQ multiplex PCR, the TCRdb table keeps only in-frame clones and is missing some. Of some 120,000 clones listed, about 90% are singletons. The TCR sequence derives from an adult in good health. Sequenced here: peripheral blood, sampled on day 0 of AZD1222 vaccination. This sequence joins TRBV5-5 and TRBJ1-3; TRBD1 aligns across 7 bases. The CDR3 nucleotides are TGTGCCAGCAGCTTGGATACAGGGGAAGGAAACACCATATATTTT. It codes for CASSLDTGEGNTIYF. Using reference TRBV5-5 and TRBJ1-3 for the parts outside the CDR3, the full variable domain is DAGVTQSPTHLIKTRGQQVTLRCSPISGHKSVSWYQQVLGQGPQFIFQYYEKEERGRGNFPDRFSARQFPNYSSELNVNALLLGDSALYLCASSLDTGEGNTIYFGEGSWLTVV.